The T cell receptor beta chain described here comes from a study of control samples from healthy donors and cancer patients. V lost 5 bases, J lost 4 bases, and 9 bases stayed unmatched. Germline V gene lookup returns CDR1 SGHVS and CDR2 FQNEAQ. The CDR3 runs 15 residues. Repertoires were generated with immunoSEQ multiplex PCR, while TCRdb's copy carries only in-frame clones and drops some. The clone table shows about 190,000 clones, with the ten largest holding about 2.2%. The clonotype originates from a woman aged 25 to 39 in good health. J is TRBJ1-2 and V is TRBV7-8, with 8 bases identical to TRBD1. Sequencing was performed on blood. The CDR3, as DNA: TGTGCCAGCAGCCGCGGACAGGGACCTCCCTATGGCTACACCTTC. This codes for CASSRGQGPPYGYTF.